The 12 T cell receptor beta chains presented below share a single source sample, sequenced in a study of T cells expressing NK-cell markers (dated by TCRdb to 2018 to 2021). The method behind the library was 5' RACE. Sequencing used an Illumina HiSeq 2000. TCRdb reprocessed the reads and assigns one entry to each CDR3 protein sequence, leaving out DNA. The sample has 500,000 to 600,000 distinct CDR3 sequences on record. Clones ranked in the top ten supply approximately 4% of the sample. Input material: blood T cells: a sorted CD56 or NKG2C T cell subset, CD4+ or CD8+ T cells, or bulk PBMC T cells (not recorded which). The receptors were sampled from a man between 18 and 29 years old in good health. Donor details come from another sample of the same person, matched by shared clones.

The chain joins TRBV4-1 to TRBJ1-5; TCRdb's D call of TRBD1 is untestable without DNA. The CDR3 sequence is 19 residues long. The germline CDR1 and CDR2 sequences are MGHRA and YSYEKL. The chain's CDR3 is CASSQDSDREGVSNQPQHF.

The chain employs TRBV3-1 and TRBJ2-7; the D call from TCRdb, TRBD1, cannot be confirmed without DNA. Germline V gene sequence: CDR1 LGHDT, CDR2 YNNKEL (reference sequence). There are 17 residues in the CDR3. The CDR3 reads CASSQGGPGTGVIAQYF.

V gene TRBV6-5 combines with J gene TRBJ2-3; TCRdb's D call of TRBD1 is untestable without DNA. The V gene's germline CDR1 is MNHEY and CDR2 SVGAGI. The CDR3 consists of 17 residues. CDR3 region: CASSYWPGQGSIDTQYF.

The rearrangement uses TRBV15 and TRBJ1-2; the D gene TCRdb calls, TRBD1, cannot be checked with no DNA. CDR1 LNHNV and CDR2 YYDKDF come from the germline V gene (reference sequence). The CDR3 loop spans 17 amino acids. The chain's CDR3 is CATSPRDRGNANYGYTF.

The chain recombines TRBV12-3 or TRBV12-4 with TRBJ2-2; TCRdb's assignment of TRBD2 cannot be checked, as there is no DNA. CDR3 length: 18 amino acids. The CDR3 loop is CASSVMIGSGTTGTGLFF.

V and J are TRBV6-5 and TRBJ2-1; without DNA, the TCRdb call of TRBD1 cannot be checked. CDR1 is MNHEY and CDR2 is SVGAGI in the germline V gene. This CDR3 comprises 16 residues. CDR3 sequence: CASSYVLPGTGNEQFF.

The chain links TRBV29-1 to TRBJ2-5; TCRdb outputs TRBD2, but without DNA this stays unchecked. Germline V gene sequence: CDR1 SQVTM, CDR2 ANQGSEA. This CDR3 is 14 amino acids long. The chain's CDR3 is CSVAPPSTQETQYF.

This chain links TRBV27 with TRBJ2-1; TCRdb picks TRBD1, but there is no DNA to check that call. Germline V gene lookup returns CDR1 MNHEY and CDR2 SMNVEV (reference sequence). The CDR3 is made up of 14 amino acids. The CDR3 here is CASSLLGSGREQFF.

V and J are TRBV11-2 and TRBJ2-2; TCRdb calls TRBD1, which cannot be checked without DNA. This CDR3 is 16 amino acids long. Per the germline V gene, CDR1 is SGHAT and CDR2 is FQNNGV. The CDR3 loop reads CASSLPGRQNTGELFF.

The chain recombines TRBV12-3 or TRBV12-4 with TRBJ2-3; TCRdb's D call, TRBD2, is unchecked because there is no DNA. The CDR3 is 18 residues long. CDR3 sequence: CASSFTPSGSLSTDTQYF.

CDR3: CASSLGDNTNTGELFF. The chain joins TRBV7-9 to TRBJ2-2; lacking DNA, the TRBD1 call made by TCRdb goes unchecked. Per germline, CDR1 SEHNR and CDR2 FQNEAQ (reference sequence). This CDR3 has 16 amino acids.

The CDR3 sequence is CASSSTGTRITGELFF. The V gene is TRBV5-6, the J gene TRBJ2-2; no DNA is available, so the TRBD1 call from TCRdb remains unchecked. The CDR3 contains 16 residues. Germline V gives CDR1 SGHDT, CDR2 YYEEEE.